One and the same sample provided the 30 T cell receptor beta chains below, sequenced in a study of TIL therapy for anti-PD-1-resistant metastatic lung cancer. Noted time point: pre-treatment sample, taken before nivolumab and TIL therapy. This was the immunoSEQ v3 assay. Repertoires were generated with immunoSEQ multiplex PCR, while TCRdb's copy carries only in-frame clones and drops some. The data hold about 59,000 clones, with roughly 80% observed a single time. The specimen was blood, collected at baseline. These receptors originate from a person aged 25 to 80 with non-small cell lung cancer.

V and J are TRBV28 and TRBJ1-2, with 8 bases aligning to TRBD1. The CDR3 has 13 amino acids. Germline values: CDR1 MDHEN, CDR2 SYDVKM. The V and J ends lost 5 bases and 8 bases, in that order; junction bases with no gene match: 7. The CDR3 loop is CASSAQGAQGYTF. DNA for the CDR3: TGTGCCAGCAGTGCGCAGGGGGCGCAAGGCTACACCTTC.

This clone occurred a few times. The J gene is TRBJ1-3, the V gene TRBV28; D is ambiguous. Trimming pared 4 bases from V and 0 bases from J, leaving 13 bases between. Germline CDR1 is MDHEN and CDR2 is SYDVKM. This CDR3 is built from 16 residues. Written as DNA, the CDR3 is TGTGCCAGCAGTTCCCCGGGCGGCGGCTCTGGAAACACCATATATTTT. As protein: CASSSPGGGSGNTIYF. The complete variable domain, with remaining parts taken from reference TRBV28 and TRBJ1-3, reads DVKVTQSSRYLVKRTGEKVFLECVQDMDHENMFWYRQDPGLGLRLIYFSYDVKMKEKGDIPEGYSVSREKKERFSLILESASTNQTSMYLCASSSPGGGSGNTIYFGEGSWLTVV.

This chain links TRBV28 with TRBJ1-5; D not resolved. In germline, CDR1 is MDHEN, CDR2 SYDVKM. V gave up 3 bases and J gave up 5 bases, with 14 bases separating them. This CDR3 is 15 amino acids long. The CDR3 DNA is TGTGCCAGCAGTTTTCAATTTTACCCCGATCAGCCCCAGCATTTT. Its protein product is CASSFQFYPDQPQHF.

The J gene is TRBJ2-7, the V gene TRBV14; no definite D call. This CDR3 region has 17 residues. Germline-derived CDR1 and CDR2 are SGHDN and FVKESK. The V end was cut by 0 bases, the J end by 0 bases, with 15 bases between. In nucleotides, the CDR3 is TGTGCCAGCAGCCAAGATATTTCTCCAGGATACTCCTACGAGCAGTACTTC. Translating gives CASSQDISPGYSYEQYF.

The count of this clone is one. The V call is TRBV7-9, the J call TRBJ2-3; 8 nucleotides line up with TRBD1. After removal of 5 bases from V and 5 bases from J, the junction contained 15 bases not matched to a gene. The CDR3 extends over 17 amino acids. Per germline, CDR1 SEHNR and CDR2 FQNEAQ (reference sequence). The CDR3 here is CASSRNRDRTRIDTQYF. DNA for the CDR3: TGTGCCAGCAGCCGAAACCGGGACAGGACCAGAATAGATACGCAGTATTTT.

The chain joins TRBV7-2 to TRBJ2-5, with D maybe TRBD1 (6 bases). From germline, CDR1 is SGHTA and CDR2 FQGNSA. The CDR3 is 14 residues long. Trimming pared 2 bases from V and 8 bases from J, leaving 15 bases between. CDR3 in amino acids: CASSLRDTSITQYF. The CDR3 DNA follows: TGTGCCAGCAGCTTACGGGACACGTCGATTACCCAGTACTTC. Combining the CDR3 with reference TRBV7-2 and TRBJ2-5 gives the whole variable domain GAGVSQSPSNKVTEKGKDVELRCDPISGHTALYWYRQSLGQGLEFLIYFQGNSAPDKSGLPSDRFSAERTGGSVSTLTIQRTQQEDSAVYLCASSLRDTSITQYFGPGTRLLVL.

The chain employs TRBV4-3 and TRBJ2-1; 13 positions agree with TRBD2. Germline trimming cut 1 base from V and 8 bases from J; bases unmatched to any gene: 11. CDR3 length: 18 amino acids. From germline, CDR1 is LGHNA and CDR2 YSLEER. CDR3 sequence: CASSQGPGLAGEAYEQFF. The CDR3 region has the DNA TGCGCCAGCAGCCAAGGGCCTGGACTAGCGGGAGAAGCATATGAGCAGTTCTTC.

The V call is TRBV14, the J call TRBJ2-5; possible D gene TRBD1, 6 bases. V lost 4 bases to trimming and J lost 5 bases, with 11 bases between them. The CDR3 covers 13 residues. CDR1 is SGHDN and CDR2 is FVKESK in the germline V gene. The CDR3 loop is CASSPDRLETQYF. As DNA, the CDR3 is TGTGCCAGCAGCCCTGACAGGTTGGAGACCCAGTACTTC.

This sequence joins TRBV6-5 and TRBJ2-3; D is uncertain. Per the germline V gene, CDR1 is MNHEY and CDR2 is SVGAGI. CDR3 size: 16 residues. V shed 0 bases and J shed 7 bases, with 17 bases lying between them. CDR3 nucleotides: TGTGCCAGCAGTTACTCGTCGACCGCCAAAATGTATACGCAGTATTTT. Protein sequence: CASSYSSTAKMYTQYF.

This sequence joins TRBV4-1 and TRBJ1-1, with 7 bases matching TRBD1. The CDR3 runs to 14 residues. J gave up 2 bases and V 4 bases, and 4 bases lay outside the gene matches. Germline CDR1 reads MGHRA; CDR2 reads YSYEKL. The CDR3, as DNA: TGCGCCAGCAGCCTCAGGGGGGCCAACACTGAAGCTTTCTTT. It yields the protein CASSLRGANTEAFF.

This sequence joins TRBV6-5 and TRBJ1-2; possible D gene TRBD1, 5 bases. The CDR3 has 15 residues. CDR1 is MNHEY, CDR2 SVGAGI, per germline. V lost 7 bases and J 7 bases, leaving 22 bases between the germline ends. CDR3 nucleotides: TGTGCCAGCACCCCGTCCCGGGGACCTATTGGTGGCTACACCTTC. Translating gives CASTPSRGPIGGYTF.

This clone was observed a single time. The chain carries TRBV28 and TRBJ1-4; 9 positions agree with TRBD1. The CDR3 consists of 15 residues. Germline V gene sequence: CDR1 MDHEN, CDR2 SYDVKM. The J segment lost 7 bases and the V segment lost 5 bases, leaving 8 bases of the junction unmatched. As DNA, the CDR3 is TGTGCCAGCAGTCCCACAGGGGGCGGTCGTGAAAAACTGTTTTTT. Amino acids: CASSPTGGGREKLFF. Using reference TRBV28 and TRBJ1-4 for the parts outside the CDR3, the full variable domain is DVKVTQSSRYLVKRTGEKVFLECVQDMDHENMFWYRQDPGLGLRLIYFSYDVKMKEKGDIPEGYSVSREKKERFSLILESASTNQTSMYLCASSPTGGGREKLFFGSGTQLSVL.

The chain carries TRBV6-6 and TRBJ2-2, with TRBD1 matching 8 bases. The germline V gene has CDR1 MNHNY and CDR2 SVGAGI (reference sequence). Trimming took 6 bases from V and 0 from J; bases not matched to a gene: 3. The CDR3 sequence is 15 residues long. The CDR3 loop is CASRSGGANTGELFF. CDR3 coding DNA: TGTGCCAGCAGATCAGGGGGCGCGAACACCGGGGAGCTGTTTTTT.

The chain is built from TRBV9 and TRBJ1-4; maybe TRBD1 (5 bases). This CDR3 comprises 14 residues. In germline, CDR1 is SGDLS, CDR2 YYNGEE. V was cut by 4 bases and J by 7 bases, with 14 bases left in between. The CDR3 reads CASSPGGRGEKLFF. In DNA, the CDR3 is TGTGCCAGCAGCCCCGGGGGGAGGGGTGAAAAACTGTTTTTT.

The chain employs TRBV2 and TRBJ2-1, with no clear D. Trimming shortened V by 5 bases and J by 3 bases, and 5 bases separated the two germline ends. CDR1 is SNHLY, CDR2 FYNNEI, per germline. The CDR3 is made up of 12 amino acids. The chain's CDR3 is CASSQNYNEQFF. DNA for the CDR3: TGTGCCAGCAGTCAAAACTACAATGAGCAGTTCTTC.

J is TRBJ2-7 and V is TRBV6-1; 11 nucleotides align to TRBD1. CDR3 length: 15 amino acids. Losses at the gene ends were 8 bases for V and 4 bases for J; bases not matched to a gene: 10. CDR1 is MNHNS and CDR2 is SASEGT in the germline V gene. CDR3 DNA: TGTGCCAGCGGGACCCCGGACAGGGGGCCTTACGAGCAGTACTTC. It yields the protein CASGTPDRGPYEQYF.

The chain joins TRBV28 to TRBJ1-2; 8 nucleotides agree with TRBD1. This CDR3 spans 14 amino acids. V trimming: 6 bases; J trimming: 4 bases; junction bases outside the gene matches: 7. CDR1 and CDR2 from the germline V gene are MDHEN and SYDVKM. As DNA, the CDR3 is TGTGCCAGCAGACGGACAGGGCAGGGCTATGGCTACACCTTC. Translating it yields CASRRTGQGYGYTF.

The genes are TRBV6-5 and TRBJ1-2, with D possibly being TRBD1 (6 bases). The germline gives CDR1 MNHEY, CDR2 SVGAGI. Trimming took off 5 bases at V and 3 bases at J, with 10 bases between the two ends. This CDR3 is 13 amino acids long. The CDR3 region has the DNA TGTGCCAGCAGTACAGGGAACTACTATGGCTACACCTTC. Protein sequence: CASSTGNYYGYTF.

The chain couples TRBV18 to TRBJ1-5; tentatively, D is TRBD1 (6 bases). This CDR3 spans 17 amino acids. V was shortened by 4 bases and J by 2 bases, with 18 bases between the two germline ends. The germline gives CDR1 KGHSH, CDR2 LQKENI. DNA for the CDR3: TGTGCCAGCTCACATATTCCGGGGGCAGAGGGCAATCAGCCCCAGCATTTT. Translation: CASSHIPGAEGNQPQHF.

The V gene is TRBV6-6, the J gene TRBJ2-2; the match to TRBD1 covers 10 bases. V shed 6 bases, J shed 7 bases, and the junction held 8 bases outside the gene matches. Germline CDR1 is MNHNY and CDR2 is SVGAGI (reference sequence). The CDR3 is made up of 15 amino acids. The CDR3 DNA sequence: TGTGCCAGCAGCGACCCCGGGACAGGGGTCGGGGAGCTGTTTTTT. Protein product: CASSDPGTGVGELFF.

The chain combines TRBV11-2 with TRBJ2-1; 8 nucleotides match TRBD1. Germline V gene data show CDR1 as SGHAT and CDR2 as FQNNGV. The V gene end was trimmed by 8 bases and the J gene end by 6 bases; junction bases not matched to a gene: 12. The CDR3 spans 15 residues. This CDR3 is CASSRTGTALNEQFF. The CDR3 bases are TGTGCCAGCTCTCGGACAGGGACAGCACTCAATGAGCAGTTCTTC. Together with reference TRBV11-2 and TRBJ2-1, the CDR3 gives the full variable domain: EAGVAQSPRYKIIEKRQSVAFWCNPISGHATLYWYQQILGQGPKLLIQFQNNGVVDDSQLPKDRFSAERLKGVDSTLKIQPAKLEDSAVYLCASSRTGTALNEQFFGPGTRLTVL.

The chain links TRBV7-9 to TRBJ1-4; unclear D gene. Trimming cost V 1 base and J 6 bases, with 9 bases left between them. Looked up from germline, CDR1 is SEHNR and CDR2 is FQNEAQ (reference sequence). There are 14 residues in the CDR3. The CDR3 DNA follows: TGTGCCAGCAGCTTAGGCCCGCGAGATGAAAAACTGTTTTTT. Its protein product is CASSLGPRDEKLFF.

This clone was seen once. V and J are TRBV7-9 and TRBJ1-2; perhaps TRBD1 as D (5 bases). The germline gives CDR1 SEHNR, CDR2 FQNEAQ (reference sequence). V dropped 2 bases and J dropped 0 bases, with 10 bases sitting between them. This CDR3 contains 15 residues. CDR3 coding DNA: TGTGCCAGCAGCTTATCGGGGCCAGCTAACTATGGCTACACCTTC. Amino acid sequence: CASSLSGPANYGYTF.

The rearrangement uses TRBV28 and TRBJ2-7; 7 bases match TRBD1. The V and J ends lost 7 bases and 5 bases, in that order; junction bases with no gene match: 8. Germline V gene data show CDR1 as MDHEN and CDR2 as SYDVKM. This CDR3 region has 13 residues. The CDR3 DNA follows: TGTGCCAGCACCCCGACAGGGCTCGACGAGCAGTACTTC. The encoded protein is CASTPTGLDEQYF.

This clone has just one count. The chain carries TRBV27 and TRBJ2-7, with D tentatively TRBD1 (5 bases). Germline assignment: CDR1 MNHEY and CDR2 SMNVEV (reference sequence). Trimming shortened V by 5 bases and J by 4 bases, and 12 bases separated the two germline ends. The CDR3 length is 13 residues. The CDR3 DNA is TGTGCCAGCAGTCCTGTGACAGTTTACGAGCAGTACTTC. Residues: CASSPVTVYEQYF.

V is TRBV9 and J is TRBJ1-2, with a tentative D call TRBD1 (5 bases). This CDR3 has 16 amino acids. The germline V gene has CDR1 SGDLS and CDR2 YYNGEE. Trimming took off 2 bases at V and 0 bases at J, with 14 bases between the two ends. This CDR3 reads CASSVRVGEANYGYTF. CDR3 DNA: TGTGCCAGCAGCGTCAGGGTAGGGGAAGCTAACTATGGCTACACCTTC.

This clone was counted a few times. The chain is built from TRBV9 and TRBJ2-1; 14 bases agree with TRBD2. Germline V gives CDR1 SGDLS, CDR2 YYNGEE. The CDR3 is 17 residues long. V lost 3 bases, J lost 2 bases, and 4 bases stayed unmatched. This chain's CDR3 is CASSGRTSGGPYNEQFF. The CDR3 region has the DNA TGTGCCAGCAGCGGCCGGACTAGCGGGGGGCCCTACAATGAGCAGTTCTTC.

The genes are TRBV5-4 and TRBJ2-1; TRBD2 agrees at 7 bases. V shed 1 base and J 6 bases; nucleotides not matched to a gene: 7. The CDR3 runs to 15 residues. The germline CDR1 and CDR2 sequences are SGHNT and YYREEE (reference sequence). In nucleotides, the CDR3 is TGTGCCAGCAGCTTGCTAGCGGAGGTCTTCAATGAGCAGTTCTTC. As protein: CASSLLAEVFNEQFF.

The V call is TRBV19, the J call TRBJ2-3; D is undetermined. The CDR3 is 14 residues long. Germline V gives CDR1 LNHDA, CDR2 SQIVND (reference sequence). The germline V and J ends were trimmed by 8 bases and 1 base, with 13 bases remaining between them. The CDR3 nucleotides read TGTGCCAGTTCCGCCGGATTTCGCACAGATACGCAGTATTTT. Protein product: CASSAGFRTDTQYF.

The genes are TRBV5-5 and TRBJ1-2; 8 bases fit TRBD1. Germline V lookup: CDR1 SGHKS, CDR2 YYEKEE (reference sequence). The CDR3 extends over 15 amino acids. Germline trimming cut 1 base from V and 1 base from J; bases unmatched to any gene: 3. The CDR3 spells CASSLSGGLNYGYTF. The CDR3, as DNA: TGTGCCAGCAGCTTGTCAGGGGGCCTTAACTATGGCTACACCTTC.